The clone carrying this T cell receptor (beta chain) was recorded a few times. Trimming shortened V by 8 bases and J by 5 bases, and 24 bases separated the two germline ends. The CDR3 runs to 16 residues. In germline, CDR1 is SEHNR, CDR2 FQNEAQ (reference sequence). This record comes from a study of T-cell reconstitution after alpha-beta-depleted transplantation in children. During its preparation, the TCRbeta library received unique molecular identifiers. One entry per CDR3 protein, called by TCRdb with MiXCR from the PCR reads. Among around 130,000 distinct CDR3 sequences listed, 9.5% to 10% were seen once.

The sample in question was PBMCs, mostly from graft donor cells, obtained 180 days after TCRalphabeta/CD19-depleted stem cell transplant. The sequence was collected from a girl under three years old who had a stem cell transplant for combined immunodeficiency, so the T cells may come from the graft donor. The chain links TRBV7-9 to TRBJ1-2, with unresolved D. The CDR3 sequence: CASQGLETGRSYGYTF. The CDR3 DNA reads TGTGCCAGCCAAGGGCTCGAAACGGGAAGATCTTATGGCTACACCTTC.